This TCR beta chain comes out of a study of identical twins. TCRdb ran MiXCR on the 5' RACE reads and lists one entry per CDR3 protein. The sample consists of roughly 500,000 distinct CDR3 sequences, approximately 22% of them appearing once. The germline V and J ends were trimmed by 0 bases and 10 bases, with 14 bases remaining between them. This CDR3 has 14 residues. Germline loops: CDR1 SGHRS, CDR2 YFSETQ. This clonotype was detected only a few times. No antigen is known for it. Study-level results: Twin-shared out-of-frame alpha sequences were enriched for low generation probability. While abundant cord blood beta clonotypes carried fewer insertions, memory repertoires showed no such pattern.

Everyone who gave samples was a healthy Caucasian. This sample was shared with a second study, whose subject was T cells expressing NK-cell markers. From that report: Restriction of the sorted population to alpha-beta TCR T cells was achieved in several experiments with an anti-gamma-delta TCR antibody.

Sequenced input: CD4+ T cells sorted from blood. The TCR was taken from a young woman in good health. The chain employs TRBV5-1 and TRBJ1-5; possibly TRBD1 for D (5 bases). CDR3 bases: TGCGCCAGCAGCTTGGAAGGGTCCGGGGGACCCCAGCATTTT. Translated, it gives CASSLEGSGGPQHF.